This T cell receptor beta chain was retrieved from a study of a mutant IDH1 vaccine in newly diagnosed glioma. Study-wide context: Treated patients comprised approximately 60% males and roughly 40% females, mean age approximately 42 years.

Time point meaning: week 47, end of study. Every vaccination contained 300 ug of the mutant IDH1 20-mer peptide and was paired with topical imiquimod. About this clone: Its antigen is still unknown.

Profiled with immunoSEQ multiplex PCR; TCRdb holds only in-frame clones, not every one. Among around 54,000 clones listed, under 85% were seen once. V trimming: 10 bases; J trimming: 1 base; junction bases outside the gene matches: 21. This CDR3 has 19 amino acids. Per germline, CDR1 MDHEN and CDR2 SYDVKM. The sequenced sample was PBMCs, obtained from a glioma patient whose treatment included an IDH1 peptide vaccine. J is TRBJ1-1 and V is TRBV28; TRBD1 agrees at 10 bases. This clonotype originated in a woman in her fifties or sixties with glioma. CDR3 amino acids: CATEGLSRDRGRGNTEAFF. The DNA of the CDR3 is TGTGCCACCGAGGGGTTGTCCCGGGACAGGGGTCGGGGGAACACTGAAGCTTTCTTT.